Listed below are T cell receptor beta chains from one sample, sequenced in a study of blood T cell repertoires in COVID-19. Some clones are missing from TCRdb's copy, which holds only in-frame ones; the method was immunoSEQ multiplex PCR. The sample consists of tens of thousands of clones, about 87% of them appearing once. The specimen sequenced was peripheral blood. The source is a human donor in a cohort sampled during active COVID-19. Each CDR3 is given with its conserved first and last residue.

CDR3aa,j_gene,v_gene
CASSSLLSSYEQYF,TRBJ2-7,TRBV28
CASSSRQGAYEQYF,TRBJ2-7,TRBV5-1
CASSPGLAGGGETQYF,TRBJ2-5,TRBV6-6
CAWSKGRTIYF,TRBJ1-3,TRBV30
CASSRTGSTDTQYF,TRBJ2-3,TRBV5-1
CASSLGGGINQPQHF,TRBJ1-5,TRBV4-1
CASSTPREENIQYF,TRBJ2-4,TRBV28
CASSAIMGQQETQYF,TRBJ2-5,TRBV10-1
CASSLRLAGGAPYNEQFF,TRBJ2-1,TRBV28
CARGAWETQYF,TRBJ2-5,TRBV12-3/TRBV12-4
CASSPDETRDTKRNTGELFF,TRBJ2-2,TRBV23-1
CASSLQLQETQYF,TRBJ2-5,TRBV12-3/TRBV12-4
CATSDPPGTGGRTGELFF,TRBJ2-2,TRBV24-1
CASSDARVRGTDTQYF,TRBJ2-3,TRBV25-1
CATIRTSGDSDTQYF,TRBJ2-3,TRBV10-2
CASSYLEPNGYTF,TRBJ1-2,TRBV6-6
CASSDVQGVDTGELFF,TRBJ2-2,TRBV2
CASSLAVGGGGEAFF,TRBJ1-1,TRBV5-6
CASSRQGDYNSPLHF,TRBJ1-6,TRBV3-1/TRBV3-2
CASSQMDRVNSPLHF,TRBJ1-6,TRBV3-1/TRBV3-2
CASSEQGGTGEQYF,TRBJ2-7,TRBV6-1